The rows below give T cell receptor beta chains drawn from one sample of a study of technical replicates of blood from a few donors. The repertoire was sequenced with immunoSEQ multiplex PCR; TCRdb's copy has only in-frame clones and lacks some. The sample carries around 50,000 clones, 90% to 96% recorded once. Sequencing input: T cells isolated from PBMCs. Every receptor here comes from a human donor in good health. Each CDR3 is given with its conserved first and last residue. D genes are given only for firm matches. Clone size, where shown, is once, few, many, or a class for clones that have expanded.

CDR3 DNA,CDR3 protein,D gene,J gene,clone size,V gene
TGTGCCAGCAGTGAATACGGACTAGCGGGCCTCAATGAGCAGTTCTTC,CASSEYGLAGLNEQFF,TRBD2,TRBJ2-1,NA,TRBV25-1
TGTGCCAGCAGTGAAGCGCTCCAACTAGAAACCTACGAGCAGTACTTC,CASSEALQLETYEQYF,NA,TRBJ2-7,NA,TRBV6-1
TGTGCCTGGAGTGCCGGACTAGCGGGAGGGGGGGAGCTGTTTTTT,CAWSAGLAGGGELFF,TRBD2,TRBJ2-2,NA,TRBV30
TGCGCCAGCAGCTTGTCAGGGGTCGGCACTGAAGCTTTCTTT,CASSLSGVGTEAFF,NA,TRBJ1-1,NA,TRBV5-1
TGTGCCAGCAGCTGGACGGGAACTGAAGCTTTCTTT,CASSWTGTEAFF,NA,TRBJ1-1,few,TRBV5-4
TGTGCCAGCAGCCAGGGACAGGGGACCGGGGAGCTGTTTTTT,CASSQGQGTGELFF,TRBD1,TRBJ2-2,NA,TRBV4-2
TGCGCCAGCAGCCGAGGGACAGGGAACACCGGGGAGCTGTTTTTT,CASSRGTGNTGELFF,TRBD1,TRBJ2-2,NA,TRBV4-1
TGTGCCAGCAGCTGGACCCAGGGGGCGAACACTGAAGCTTTCTTT,CASSWTQGANTEAFF,TRBD1,TRBJ1-1,NA,TRBV7-8
TGTGCCAGCAGCAGACAGACGATCGAGCAGTACTTC,CASSRQTIEQYF,NA,TRBJ2-7,NA,TRBV28
TGTGCCAGCAGCAGTTCCGGGACAGGGGACGACTACGAGCAGTACTTC,CASSSSGTGDDYEQYF,TRBD1,TRBJ2-7,NA,TRBV7-9
TGTGCCTACACTATACTAGCGGGAGATGGCGGGGAGCTGTTTTTT,CAYTILAGDGGELFF,TRBD2,TRBJ2-2,NA,TRBV30
TGTGCCAGTAGTATGGGTAGCGGGTACAATGAGCAGTTCTTC,CASSMGSGYNEQFF,TRBD2,TRBJ2-1,NA,TRBV19
TGCGCCAGCAGCCGCGGGCTGGCGTCTGACAATGAGCAGTTCTTC,CASSRGLASDNEQFF,NA,TRBJ2-1,once,TRBV5-1
TGTGCCAGCAGCTTAGGGGGGGAGTTCTACAATGAGCAGTTCTTC,CASSLGGEFYNEQFF,NA,TRBJ2-1,NA,TRBV9
TGTGCCAGCAGCGAACTTAACTATGGCTACACCTTC,CASSELNYGYTF,NA,TRBJ1-2,NA,TRBV11-3
TGTGCCAGCAGCATGTCACAGGGTTCCTGGAGGTATGGCTACACCTTC,CASSMSQGSWRYGYTF,NA,TRBJ1-2,NA,TRBV28
TGTGCCAGCAGCGTGGACAGGGGGCCGCGAGGCTACACCTTC,CASSVDRGPRGYTF,TRBD1,TRBJ1-2,NA,TRBV9
TGTGCCAGCAGTTCCTCTCGGTTAGCGGGCACAGATACGCAGTATTTT,CASSSSRLAGTDTQYF,NA,TRBJ2-3,NA,TRBV28
TGTGCCAGCAGCCTGGGACAGGGGAGGGCCTACGAGCAGTACTTC,CASSLGQGRAYEQYF,TRBD1,TRBJ2-7,NA,TRBV5-6
TGTGCTAGTGGTTTGGGGACGGGAGGCCTCTACGAGCAGTACTTC,CASGLGTGGLYEQYF,TRBD2,TRBJ2-7,NA,TRBV12-5
TGTGCCAGTAGTGTGGGACAGGGGGCTGGTGAAGCTTTCTTT,CASSVGQGAGEAFF,TRBD1,TRBJ1-1,NA,TRBV19
TGTGCCAGCAGCAGGGGAGGGGTAAACATTCAGTACTTC,CASSRGGVNIQYF,NA,TRBJ2-4,NA,TRBV2
TGTGCCAGCAGCTTAACTCCCTCCACGGGAGGGCAAGAGACCCAGTACTTC,CASSLTPSTGGQETQYF,TRBD2,TRBJ2-5,NA,TRBV7-3
TGTGCCAGCAGTGCTACCACGCAAGAGACCCAGTACTTC,CASSATTQETQYF,NA,TRBJ2-5,NA,TRBV2